The rows below give T cell receptor beta chains drawn from one sample of a study of early T cells in non-severe SARS-CoV-2 infection. In TCRdb, the 5' RACE reads were re-called with MiXCR into one record per CDR3 protein. This sample has approximately 70,000 distinct CDR3 sequences, with roughly 13% found just once. Sequencing used whole blood. The receptors were sampled from an adult who was a healthcare worker with PCR-confirmed SARS-CoV-2 infection or an uninfected control (not recorded which). Both conserved end residues are part of each CDR3. The D gene is left open where the match is weak. Size tells how often a clone was seen (once, few, many) or the class of an expanded clone, and some rows leave it out.

D gene,J gene,V gene,clone size,CDR3 DNA,CDR3 protein
-,TRBJ1-2,TRBV28,few,TGTGCCACATCAAACCGGGTGGGATTGAGCTATGGCTACACCTTC,CATSNRVGLSYGYTF
TRBD1,TRBJ1-1,TRBV15,few,TGTGCCACCAGCAGAGCTACCGGGACAGGGGGCACTGAAGTTTTCTTT,CATSRATGTGGTEVFF
-,TRBJ2-7,TRBV20-1,few,TGCAGTGCTAGAGAAGGGGAGCACACCTACGAGCAGTACTTC,CSAREGEHTYEQYF
-,TRBJ2-6,TRBV19,-,TGTGCCAGTAGTTTGGACAGCGATTACTCTGGGGCCAACGTCCTGACTTTC,CASSLDSDYSGANVLTF
TRBD2,TRBJ2-3,TRBV11-2,many,TGTGCCAGCAGCTCACAGCGGGGTCGCCCCGGGGGGCAGTATTTT,CASSSQRGRPGGQYF
-,TRBJ2-5,TRBV6-1,few,TGTGCCAGCATTAGGGGGTACCAAGAGACCCAGTACTTC,CASIRGYQETQYF
-,TRBJ2-7,TRBV6-6,few,TGTGCCAGCAGTGCGACACTCTACGAGCAGTACTTC,CASSATLYEQYF
-,TRBJ2-1,TRBV5-4,-,TGTGCCAGCAGCTTGTTTGGGGGGCCCTCGAATGAGCAGTTCTTC,CASSLFGGPSNEQFF
-,TRBJ2-2,TRBV6-5,-,TGTGCCAGCAGTTCCTCACAGGGACGTGGAACCGGGGAGCTGTTTTTT,CASSSSQGRGTGELFF
-,TRBJ1-1,TRBV20-1,-,TGCAGTGCTCTCCGCGGAGGGCCAAGGACTGAAGCTTTCTTT,CSALRGGPRTEAFF